This TCR beta chain appears in the sequencing data of a study of T cells of healthy individuals. This clonotype was counted many times. In TCRdb, the 5' RACE reads were re-called with MiXCR into one record per CDR3 protein. In the table there are about 41,000 distinct CDR3 sequences, about 5% of which are singletons. Trimming cost V 4 bases and J 2 bases, with 17 bases left between them. Germline CDR1 is SQVTM and CDR2 is ANQGSEA. This CDR3 is built from 16 residues. The chain carries TRBV29-1 and TRBJ2-2; D tentatively fits TRBD1 or TRBD2 (6 bases each). This receptor was taken from a human donor in good health. CDR3 amino acids: CSVAGGTNKNTGELFF. The DNA for the CDR3 is TGCAGCGTTGCAGGAGGGACAAATAAAAACACCGGGGAGCTGTTTTTT.